One sample yielded the 17 T cell receptor beta chains listed below, sequenced in a study of blood T cell repertoires in COVID-19. Clones were read by immunoSEQ multiplex PCR, and TCRdb kept only the in-frame ones, dropping some. The data contain a few hundred thousand clones, roughly 84% of them singletons. Sample: PBMCs or T cells enriched from blood (not recorded which). The source of these receptors is a woman between 45 and 65 years old who had been exposed to COVID-19.

This sequence joins TRBV30 and TRBJ1-2; no reliable D call. V was clipped by 2 bases and J by 2 bases, with 6 bases between them. Germline assignment: CDR1 GTSNPN and CDR2 SVGIG (reference sequence). CDR3 length: 12 residues. The CDR3 coding sequence is TGTGCCTGGAGTCGACACAACTATGGCTACACCTTC. It encodes CAWSRHNYGYTF.

This clone occurred once. This sequence joins TRBV19 and TRBJ1-1; D is possibly TRBD1 (5 bases). Looked up from germline, CDR1 is LNHDA and CDR2 is SQIVND (reference sequence). Trimming shortened V by 6 bases and J by 3 bases, and 5 bases separated the two germline ends. The CDR3 has 11 residues. Here the CDR3 reads CASRGHTEAFF. The CDR3 DNA sequence: TGTGCCAGTAGGGGGCACACTGAAGCTTTCTTT.

The V call is TRBV19, the J call TRBJ2-7, with D uncertain. The V gene's germline CDR1 is LNHDA and CDR2 SQIVND (reference sequence). V lost 3 bases and J 3 bases, leaving 9 bases between the germline ends. The CDR3 is made up of 13 amino acids. CDR3 sequence (DNA): TGTGCCAGTAGTATCGTGGCAGACTACGAGCAGTACTTC. This codes for CASSIVADYEQYF.

The rearrangement uses TRBV6-6 and TRBJ2-7; 12 nucleotides line up with TRBD2. V gave up 5 bases and J gave up 5 bases; unmatched junction bases: 4. This CDR3 has 14 residues. Germline V gene lookup returns CDR1 MNHNY and CDR2 SVGAGI (reference sequence). The CDR3 DNA sequence: TGTGCCAGCAGTCCGACTAGCGGGAGCCACGAGCAGTACTTC. Its translation: CASSPTSGSHEQYF.

This clone was recorded once. J is TRBJ1-6 and V is TRBV6-5; tentative D call: TRBD1 (5 bases). Trimming cost V 4 bases and J 10 bases, with 11 bases left between them. Germline CDR1 reads MNHEY; CDR2 reads SVGAGI. The CDR3 is 13 amino acids. The CDR3 loop reads CASSSTGPSPLHF. Written as DNA, the CDR3 is TGTGCCAGCAGTTCAACAGGCCCCTCACCCCTCCACTTT.

This chain links TRBV2 with TRBJ1-1; TRBD1 aligns across 7 bases. Germline assignment: CDR1 SNHLY and CDR2 FYNNEI. Losses at the gene ends were 4 bases for V and 5 bases for J; bases not matched to a gene: 4. The CDR3 is made up of 13 amino acids. The DNA for the CDR3 is TGTGCCAGCAGTGGACAGGGCACAACTGAAGCTTTCTTT. It yields the protein CASSGQGTTEAFF.

The V gene is TRBV7-9, the J gene TRBJ1-6; D unresolved. The V gene lost 3 bases and the J gene lost 6 bases, with 9 bases spanning the gap. This CDR3 contains 14 residues. Germline V gene sequence: CDR1 SEHNR, CDR2 FQNEAQ (reference sequence). The CDR3 sequence: CASSLEAANSPLHF. The CDR3 nucleotides are TGTGCCAGCAGCTTGGAGGCAGCTAATTCACCCCTCCACTTT.

V and J are TRBV29-1 and TRBJ1-2, with 8 bases identical to TRBD1. J lost 4 bases, V lost 7 bases, and 11 bases had no gene match. Germline CDR1 reads SQVTM; CDR2 reads ANQGSEA. CDR3 length: 14 amino acids. CDR3 in amino acids: CSAPGTGPFYGYTF. The CDR3 nucleotides are TGCAGCGCTCCAGGGACAGGCCCCTTCTATGGCTACACCTTC.

This clone was observed a few times. This chain links TRBV6-5 with TRBJ1-5; D uncertain. The germline V gene encodes CDR1 MNHEY and CDR2 SVGAGI. Trimming cost V 6 bases and J 4 bases, with 16 bases left between them. The length of the CDR3 is 15 residues. The CDR3 region is CASSVDIGVNQPQHF. The CDR3 DNA is TGTGCCAGCAGCGTCGACATCGGGGTAAATCAGCCCCAGCATTTT.

The chain recombines TRBV14 with TRBJ1-6; tentatively, D is TRBD1 (5 bases). Trimming stripped 3 bases from V and 6 bases from J, with 18 bases between. CDR1 and CDR2 (germline): SGHDN, FVKESK. The CDR3 is 17 amino acids. For the CDR3, the DNA is TGTGCCAGCAGCCATCGGCTGTTTCGGACAACTAATTCACCCCTCCACTTT. Translation: CASSHRLFRTTNSPLHF.

This clone was detected only a few times. V gene TRBV5-1 combines with J gene TRBJ2-1; 10 nucleotides agree with TRBD1. Germline V lookup: CDR1 SGHRS, CDR2 YFSETQ. Trimming cost V 4 bases and J 5 bases; bases outside gene matches: 6. CDR3 length: 15 amino acids. In DNA form, the CDR3 reads TGCGCCAGCAGCGACGGGACAGGGGCTAACAATGAGCAGTTCTTC. Its protein product is CASSDGTGANNEQFF.

This rearrangement joins TRBV10-3 to TRBJ1-2; no definite D call. The V and J ends lost 3 bases and 4 bases respectively, with 9 bases between them. This CDR3 has 13 amino acids. Germline V gives CDR1 ENHRY, CDR2 SYGVKD. In DNA, the CDR3 is TGTGCCATCAGTGATGGTCCGAGCTATGGCTACACCTTC. Its translation is CAISDGPSYGYTF.

The rearrangement uses TRBV28 and TRBJ1-1, with a weak D call TRBD1 (6 bases). The CDR3 contains 15 residues. V lost 2 bases to trimming and J lost 5 bases, with 15 bases between them. From germline, CDR1 is MDHEN and CDR2 SYDVKM. Here the CDR3 DNA reads TGTGCCAGCAGTTTAAAATGGACAGCGGTTACTGAAGCTTTCTTT. Amino acids: CASSLKWTAVTEAFF.

The chain is built from TRBV19 and TRBJ2-1; a weak D match, TRBD1 (6 bases). The CDR3 is 15 amino acids. Germline V gene sequence: CDR1 LNHDA, CDR2 SQIVND (reference sequence). Trimming cost V 3 bases and J 0 bases, with 9 bases left between them. The CDR3 loop is CASSITQGSYNEQFF. DNA for the CDR3: TGTGCCAGTAGTATCACACAGGGCTCCTACAATGAGCAGTTCTTC. The variable domain in full, completed from reference TRBV19 and TRBJ2-1, reads DGGITQSPKYLFRKEGQNVTLSCEQNLNHDAMYWYRQDPGQGLRLIYYSQIVNDFQKGDIAEGYSVSREKKESFPLTVTSAQKNPTAFYLCASSITQGSYNEQFFGPGTRLTVL.

This chain joins TRBV10-1 and TRBJ1-1, with a possible D match to TRBD1 (5 bases). Germline V gene sequence: CDR1 WNHNN, CDR2 SYGVQD (reference sequence). The CDR3 spans 14 residues. V lost 9 bases, J lost 1 base, and 15 bases lay in between. CDR3 nucleotide sequence: TGCGCCAGTTCCCTGGGGCCGGGGAACACTGAAGCTTTCTTT. The encoded protein is CASSLGPGNTEAFF.

This clone appeared once. This chain uses TRBV7-8 with TRBJ2-7; 8 nucleotides line up with TRBD2. The CDR3 length is 15 residues. The germline V gene has CDR1 SGHVS and CDR2 FQNEAQ. J gave up 2 bases and V 1 base, and 4 bases lay outside the gene matches. The CDR3 loop reads CASSLDVAGTYEQYF. CDR3 nucleotide sequence: TGTGCCAGCAGCTTAGATGTAGCGGGGACCTACGAGCAGTACTTC.

The chain has TRBV4-1 and TRBJ2-6; perhaps TRBD1 as D (5 bases). From germline, CDR1 is MGHRA and CDR2 YSYEKL. The CDR3 runs 18 residues. V was pared by 0 bases and J by 4 bases, with 16 bases between. CDR3 sequence: CASSQDPGSWGGANVLTF. The CDR3 coding sequence is TGCGCCAGCAGCCAAGATCCCGGCTCCTGGGGCGGGGCCAACGTCCTGACTTTC.